A selection of T cell receptor beta chains follows, all from one sample in a study of cytomegalovirus exposure and HLA in healthy donors. Sequenced by immunoSEQ multiplex PCR; TCRdb stores in-frame clones only, minus some. Of under 200,000 clones listed, roughly 80% were seen once; the top ten hold roughly 4.4%. The sample taken for sequencing was PBMCs. These receptors were obtained from a man under 40 in good health and CMV-seronegative. Both conserved end residues are part of each CDR3. A D gene is named only where the DNA matches it firmly.

j_call	d_call	v_call	cdr3_aa
TRBJ2-5	TRBD1	TRBV7-9	CASRSRQGVGYQETQYF
TRBJ2-3	TRBD1	TRBV7-9	CASSPRTGVAEDTQYF
TRBJ1-1	NA	TRBV5-1	CASSLQMNTEAFF
TRBJ2-6	NA	TRBV7-9	CSSSFPVLSSGANVLTF
TRBJ2-6	NA	TRBV28	CASSFRGSGANVLTF
TRBJ2-7	TRBD1	TRBV4-1	CASSQNRDSSYEQYF
TRBJ1-2	TRBD1	TRBV30	CAWRRDRGPTNYGYTF
TRBJ2-2	NA	TRBV7-7	CASSSGTGELFF
TRBJ2-1	NA	TRBV4-1	CASSQTGDEQFF
TRBJ2-3	TRBD1	TRBV7-9	CASSLMGTGTDTQYF
TRBJ2-7	TRBD2	TRBV30	CAWASGRGLEQYF
TRBJ1-1	NA	TRBV11-3	CASSFEVNTEAFF
TRBJ2-7	NA	TRBV9	CASSPLASVSYEQYF
TRBJ2-7	NA	TRBV6-5	CASSLTGSSYEQYF
TRBJ2-7	NA	TRBV11-2	CASSLDRGLGYEQYF
TRBJ2-1	NA	TRBV19	CASSARLGGPVTNEQFF
TRBJ2-5	TRBD2	TRBV14	CASSPQRGGGGQETQYF
TRBJ2-1	TRBD2	TRBV5-1	CASSFLAGGPSGEQFF
TRBJ1-5	TRBD1	TRBV7-9	CASSGQGASNQPQHF
TRBJ2-7	NA	TRBV11-2	CASSLGRERYEQYF
TRBJ2-1	TRBD2	TRBV10-2	CATGTTFYNEQFF
TRBJ1-1	NA	TRBV5-1	CASSFDRTNTEAFF
TRBJ2-7	NA	TRBV4-3	CASSQDLTGRSEQYF
TRBJ2-2	TRBD1	TRBV27	CASSLSSDRGTGELFF
TRBJ2-2	TRBD1	TRBV5-4	CASSLAPGQGPPGELFF
TRBJ1-1	NA	TRBV28	CASNLMGRRRSTGPNTEAFF